These 32 T cell receptor beta chains were all obtained from the same sample, sequenced in a study of T cells in women clearing cervical HPV infection. The protocol was immunoSEQ multiplex PCR, while the TCRdb copy is restricted to in-frame clones and leaves out a portion. The sample is made up of some 41,000 clones, and the top ten hold 6% to 9% of it. The sequencing input was blood buffy coat. The receptor set was obtained from a woman between 18 and 69 years old with a cervical HPV16 infection that either progressed to CIN3+ or cleared (not recorded which).

For this clone: The read terminates 3 residues before the CDR3 end, so the remaining end is supplied by the germline J gene. V usage is TRBV10-3 and J usage is TRBJ1-2; D unclear. Trimming pared 9 bases from V and 3 bases from J, leaving 17 bases between. This CDR3 is 14 amino acids long. In germline, CDR1 is ENHRY, CDR2 SYGVKD. CDR3 DNA, as far as it was read: TGTGCCATGCACAGTGGACGGGGAGACTATGGC. Residues: CAMHSGRGDYG. The full-length CDR3 reads as CAMHSGRGDYGYTF.

A remark on this clone: The CDR3 is cut off 3 residues early in the read; its end comes from the germline J gene. The gene calls are TRBV2 and TRBJ2-2; tentatively, D is TRBD2 (5 bases). The CDR3 is 14 amino acids. Germline V lookup: CDR1 SNHLY, CDR2 FYNNEI. Deletions cut 4 bases from V and 1 base from J, with 7 bases between. The sequenced CDR3 bases are TGTGCCAGCAGTGCACGGGGGAACACCGGGGAG. This encodes CASSARGNTGE. The complete CDR3 sequence is CASSARGNTGELFF.

A remark on this clone: The CDR3 goes on 3 residues after the read ends, and that part is filled in from the germline J gene. The chain employs TRBV10-3 and TRBJ2-5; a possible D gene is TRBD1 (6 bases). V gave up 3 bases and J gave up 4 bases, with 12 bases separating them. CDR1 and CDR2 from the germline V gene are ENHRY and SYGVKD. The length of the CDR3 is 14 residues. The CDR3 bases that were read are TGTGCCATCAGTGAAGGAAGGGGGATAGAGACC. Protein sequence: CAISEGRGIET. The whole CDR3 sequence is CAISEGRGIETQYF.

A note on this clone: The read terminates 3 residues before the CDR3 end, so the remaining end is supplied by the germline J gene. This chain uses TRBV14 with TRBJ2-5; TRBD2 is a possible D gene (6 bases). V gave up 3 bases and J gave up 4 bases, with 9 bases separating them. The CDR3 sequence is 13 residues long. The V gene's germline CDR1 is SGHDN and CDR2 FVKESK. The sequenced part of the CDR3 DNA is TGTGCCAGCAGCCAGAACGGGGGAGAGACC. Protein: CASSQNGGET. The CDR3 as a whole reads CASSQNGGETQYF.

Regarding this clone: The sequence runs out 3 residues before the end of the CDR3; the remainder is reconstructed from the germline J gene. The chain joins TRBV29-1 to TRBJ1-3; the D is unclear. Germline V gives CDR1 SQVTM, CDR2 ANQGSEA. V was pared by 2 bases and J by 3 bases, with 14 bases between. CDR3 length equals 15 residues. The covered CDR3 bases are TGCAGCGTTGAAATCACGGGTAGCTTTGGAAACACC. It encodes CSVEITGSFGNT. The full-length CDR3 reads as CSVEITGSFGNTIYF.

Points on this clone: The read halts 3 residues ahead of the CDR3 end, with the missing end drawn from the germline J gene. The chain is built from TRBV7-7 and TRBJ2-2, with D perhaps matching TRBD1 (5 bases). In germline, CDR1 is SSHAT, CDR2 FNYEAQ (reference sequence). The CDR3 sequence is 16 residues long. Trimming removed 1 base at V and 2 bases at J, with 11 bases between. The chain's CDR3 is CASSLGQGVNTGELFF. CDR3 DNA, as far as it was read: TGTGCCAGCAGCTTAGGGCAGGGCGTCAACACCGGGGAG.

CDR3 loop: CASSNGFYYGYTF. The CDR3 bases that were read are TGTGCCAGTAGTAACGGGTTTTACTATGGC. This chain connects TRBV19 to TRBJ1-2; D is undetermined. Sequencing ends 3 residues short of the CDR3 end; the germline J gene provides the rest. Trimming took off 4 bases at V and 3 bases at J, with 9 bases between the two ends. The germline V gene has CDR1 LNHDA and CDR2 SQIVND (reference sequence). The CDR3 has 13 amino acids.

With respect to this clone: Read coverage stops 3 residues before the CDR3 terminus; the germline J gene supplies the remainder. V gene TRBV18 combines with J gene TRBJ2-7, with 8 positions matching TRBD1. From germline, CDR1 is KGHSH and CDR2 LQKENI. The CDR3 is 15 amino acids. The J segment lost 2 bases and the V segment lost 3 bases, leaving 6 bases of the junction unmatched. The CDR3 sequence: CASSPEGQATYEQYF. CDR3 bases read: TGTGCCAGCTCACCCGAGGGACAGGCTACCTACGAG.

Note on this clone: The read ends 3 residues shy of where the CDR3 ends; the end is completed using the germline J gene. This sequence joins TRBV20-1 and TRBJ2-2; a possible D gene is TRBD1 (5 bases). The CDR3 sequence is 14 residues long. Trimming took 3 bases from V and 1 from J, leaving 9 bases between them. Germline V gene data show CDR1 as DFQATT and CDR2 as SNEGSKA (reference sequence). CDR3 amino acids: CSARKGVNTGELFF. CDR3 DNA, as far as it was read: TGCAGTGCTAGGAAAGGGGTGAACACCGGGGAG.

To note about this clone: With the read ending 3 residues before the CDR3 end, the germline J gene is used to fill in that end. The genes are TRBV28 and TRBJ1-3; TRBD1 matches at 8 bases. Trimming cost V 5 bases and J 0 bases; bases outside gene matches: 12. Germline CDR1 MDHEN, CDR2 SYDVKM. This CDR3 comprises 18 residues. CDR3 loop: CASSPISDRAHSGNTIYF. Partial CDR3 DNA: TGTGCCAGCAGTCCCATCTCGGACAGGGCCCACTCTGGAAACACC.

A word on this clone: The observed sequence ends 3 residues before the CDR3 terminus, with the missing tail filled in from the germline J gene. The chain employs TRBV28 and TRBJ1-1; D uncertain. Trimming shortened V by 5 bases and J by 0 bases, and 16 bases separated the two germline ends. Germline CDR1 reads MDHEN; CDR2 reads SYDVKM. The CDR3 is made up of 16 amino acids. CDR3 region: CASSGIRGPLNTEAFF. The sequenced CDR3 bases are TGTGCCAGCAGTGGTATAAGAGGCCCTTTGAACACTGAA.

Details on this clone: Sequencing ends 3 residues short of the CDR3 end; the germline J gene provides the rest. This chain uses TRBV4-1 with TRBJ2-2, with a weak D call TRBD2 (5 bases). V lost 1 base, J lost 0 bases, and 9 bases lay in between. The CDR3 totals 16 residues. Germline V lookup: CDR1 MGHRA, CDR2 YSYEKL. Partial CDR3 DNA: TGCGCCAGCAGCCAAGTCTCGCGGGCGAACACCGGGGAG. Translated, it gives CASSQVSRANTGE. The complete CDR3 reads CASSQVSRANTGELFF.

Frequency places this clone as medium-sized (0.01 to 0.1%). The read is 3 residues too short to cover the CDR3 end, so that end is filled in from the germline J gene. The V gene is TRBV2, the J gene TRBJ2-1; TRBD1 agrees at 8 bases. The CDR3 is made up of 15 amino acids. V lost 4 bases and J lost 5; bases outside the gene matches: 7. Germline lookup yields CDR1 SNHLY and CDR2 FYNNEI. The CDR3 protein is CASSARSDRDNEQFF. The part of the CDR3 DNA that was read is TGTGCCAGCAGTGCGCGGTCGGACAGGGACAATGAG.

With regard to this clone: The read halts 3 residues ahead of the CDR3 end, with the missing end drawn from the germline J gene. This chain connects TRBV20-1 to TRBJ1-5, with D possibly TRBD1 on 6 matching bases. V dropped 1 base and J dropped 6 bases, with 10 bases sitting between them. Germline CDR1 reads DFQATT; CDR2 reads SNEGSKA (reference sequence). The CDR3 runs to 13 residues. CDR3 DNA (partial): TGCAGTGCTAGAGGACAGGAGTTTCAGCCC. This sequence encodes CSARGQEFQP. The whole CDR3 protein reads CSARGQEFQPQHF.

The CDR3 reads CAWRSGFREKLFF. The CDR3 DNA, read in part, is TGTGCCTGGAGGTCGGGGTTTCGTGAAAAA. V and J are TRBV30 and TRBJ1-4, with D hard to call. The read terminates 3 residues before the CDR3 end, so the remaining end is supplied by the germline J gene. This CDR3 has 13 amino acids. Germline CDR1 and CDR2: GTSNPN and SVGIG (reference sequence). V lost 3 bases to trimming and J lost 7 bases, with 12 bases between them. Complete variable domain (other parts from reference TRBV30 and TRBJ1-4): SQTIHQWPATLVQPVGSPLSLECTVEGTSNPNLYWYRQAAGRGLQLLFYSVGIGQISSEVPQNLSASRPQDRQFILSSKKLLLSDSGFYLCAWRSGFREKLFFGSGTQLSVL.

Worth noting for this clone: The sequenced fragment ends 3 residues before the CDR3 boundary, so the rest is inferred from the germline J gene. This chain connects TRBV5-8 to TRBJ1-5; D uncertain. This CDR3 comprises 13 residues. V was clipped by 0 bases and J by 7 bases, with 8 bases between them. From germline, CDR1 is SGHTS and CDR2 YDEGEE. CDR3 amino acids: CASSLAGGQPQHF. The sequenced part of the CDR3 DNA is TGTGCCAGCAGCTTGGCAGGAGGACAGCCC.

Notes on this clone: The read terminates 3 residues ahead of where the CDR3 ends, so the germline J gene completes it. The chain combines TRBV5-6 with TRBJ1-1; D uncertain. This CDR3 is built from 15 residues. Germline CDR1 is SGHDT and CDR2 is YYEEEE. CDR3 region: CASSLTYRGKREAFF. CDR3 bases read: TGTGCCAGCAGCTTGACCTACCGGGGAAAAAGGGAG.

As concerns this clone: Read coverage stops 3 residues before the CDR3 terminus; the germline J gene supplies the remainder. The genes are TRBV7-7 and TRBJ2-3, with D uncertain. This CDR3 spans 13 amino acids. CDR1 and CDR2 (germline): SSHAT, FNYEAQ (reference sequence). Trimming cost V 5 bases and J 4 bases, with 10 bases left between them. Partial CDR3 DNA: TGTGCCAGCAGCGCCCAGATGGCAGATACG. This translates into CASSAQMADT. The whole CDR3 sequence reads CASSAQMADTQYF.

Comment on this clone: The read finishes 3 residues shy of the CDR3 end, and the germline J gene is used to complete it. The chain uses TRBV2 and TRBJ2-2; TRBD2 aligns across 9 bases. The germline CDR1 and CDR2 sequences are SNHLY and FYNNEI. The V and J ends lost 0 bases and 0 bases, in that order; junction bases with no gene match: 5. The CDR3 consists of 18 residues. The DNA read from the CDR3 is TGTGCCAGCAGTGAAGCAGGTAGCGGGGGAACGAACACCGGGGAG. Translating gives CASSEAGSGGTNTGE. The whole CDR3 protein reads CASSEAGSGGTNTGELFF.

With regard to this clone: The CDR3 end is not reached by the read, which stops 3 residues before it; the germline J gene fills it in. V and J are TRBV30 and TRBJ1-4; 8 nucleotides align to TRBD1. V lost 3 bases to trimming and J lost 8 bases; unmatched junction nucleotides: 11. Germline CDR1 and CDR2: GTSNPN and SVGIG (reference sequence). This CDR3 has 15 amino acids. Partial CDR3 DNA: TGTGCCTGGAGCCTACCTCAGGGGGCGTGGGAAAAA. Protein: CAWSLPQGAWEK. The entire CDR3 sequence reads CAWSLPQGAWEKLFF.

Concerning this clone: The DNA ends 3 residues before the CDR3 does, and the rest of the CDR3 is filled in from the germline J gene. V usage is TRBV11-2 and J usage is TRBJ1-5; D is ambiguous. Trimming left V 0 bases short and J 4 bases short, with 10 bases between. The CDR3 has 15 amino acids. The V gene's germline CDR1 is SGHAT and CDR2 FQNNGV. The CDR3 is CASSLEGRPNQPQHF. The part of the CDR3 DNA that was read is TGTGCCAGCAGCTTAGAGGGCAGGCCTAATCAGCCC.

A note on this clone: The sequenced fragment ends 3 residues before the CDR3 boundary, so the rest is inferred from the germline J gene. The chain combines TRBV18 with TRBJ1-6, with D possibly being TRBD1 (5 bases). Trimming pared 3 bases from V and 7 bases from J, leaving 10 bases between. This CDR3 has 14 amino acids. CDR1 and CDR2 (germline): KGHSH, LQKENI. Partial CDR3 DNA: TGTGCCAGCTCACCGGGGCAAGCCAATTCACCC. Its translation is CASSPGQANSP. The whole CDR3 protein reads CASSPGQANSPLHF.

Comments on this clone: The read finishes 3 residues shy of the CDR3 end, and the germline J gene is used to complete it. The chain carries TRBV12-3 or TRBV12-4 and TRBJ1-4, with D possibly being TRBD1 (6 bases). V lost 6 bases and J 6 bases, leaving 17 bases between the germline ends. CDR3 size: 15 residues. The chain's CDR3 is CASSLGGTIHEKLFF. CDR3 DNA (partial): TGTGCCAGCAGCCTTGGCGGGACAATACATGAAAAA.

About this clone: The CDR3 end lies 3 residues beyond the end of the read and is filled in from the germline J gene. This chain uses TRBV7-9 with TRBJ2-1, with TRBD2 matching over 9 bases. The CDR3 length is 15 residues. CDR1 SEHNR and CDR2 FQNEAQ come from the germline V gene (reference sequence). With 6 bases clipped from V and 6 bases from J, the junction kept 9 bases outside the gene matches. The CDR3 loop is CASSHSGSRVNEQFF. Incomplete CDR3 DNA: TGTGCCAGCAGTCATAGCGGGAGCAGGGTCAATGAG.

CDR3 loop: CSATERGGAQETQYF. CDR3 DNA, as far as it was read: TGCAGTGCCACCGAGCGGGGGGGGGCCCAAGAGACC. V and J are TRBV20-1 and TRBJ2-5; 10 bases map to TRBD2. The observed sequence ends 3 residues before the CDR3 terminus, with the missing tail filled in from the germline J gene. After removal of 6 bases from V and 1 base from J, the junction contained 8 bases not matched to a gene. In germline, CDR1 is DFQATT, CDR2 SNEGSKA (reference sequence). This CDR3 has 15 residues.

As regards this clone: The read falls 3 residues short of the CDR3 end, and the missing part is taken from the germline J gene. The chain employs TRBV20-1 and TRBJ1-2, with 7 bases identical to TRBD1. The V gene end was trimmed by 6 bases and the J gene end by 3 bases; junction bases not matched to a gene: 10. The CDR3 covers 14 residues. From germline, CDR1 is DFQATT and CDR2 SNEGSKA (reference sequence). CDR3 DNA (partial): TGCAGTGCCTCCGGGACAGCAGCCGACTATGGC. Its protein product is CSASGTAADYG. The full CDR3 sequence reads CSASGTAADYGYTF.

To note about this clone: The read terminates 3 residues before the CDR3 end, so the remaining end is supplied by the germline J gene. The rearrangement links TRBV14 to TRBJ2-2; weak D call: TRBD1 (6 bases). This CDR3 comprises 15 residues. V lost 6 bases and J 7 bases, leaving 18 bases between the germline ends. The germline V gene encodes CDR1 SGHDN and CDR2 FVKESK. This CDR3 reads CASSLWGRLVGELFF. Partial CDR3 DNA: TGTGCCAGCAGTCTTTGGGGGCGCCTCGTCGGGGAG.

Regarding this clone: The read falls 3 residues short of the CDR3 end, and the missing part is taken from the germline J gene. V gene TRBV5-4 combines with J gene TRBJ1-1; a possible D gene is TRBD1 (6 bases). The CDR3 sequence is 13 residues long. The germline V gene has CDR1 SGHNT and CDR2 YYREEE (reference sequence). V was cut by 0 bases and J by 6 bases, with 9 bases left in between. The CDR3 protein is CASSLGAGAEAFF. CDR3 DNA, as far as it was read: TGTGCCAGCAGCTTGGGGGCAGGGGCTGAA.

As for this clone: The read finishes 3 residues shy of the CDR3 end, and the germline J gene is used to complete it. The chain combines TRBV7-3 with TRBJ2-1; D is unresolved. The CDR3 spans 14 residues. Germline V lookup: CDR1 SGHTA, CDR2 FQGTGA. Between the trimmed V and J ends, which lost 5 bases and 7 bases, there was a span of 15 bases. The chain's CDR3 is CASSLLPTRNEQFF. The sequenced part of the CDR3 DNA is TGTGCCAGCAGCCTTCTCCCGACCAGGAATGAG.

This clone shows up as medium-sized by frequency. Partial CDR3 DNA: TGCGCCAGCAGCCAAACCGTGAGAGACTCC. This translates into CASSQTVRDS. The whole CDR3 region reads CASSQTVRDSLHF. The rearrangement uses TRBV4-1 and TRBJ1-6; D gene ambiguous. The read terminates 3 residues ahead of where the CDR3 ends, so the germline J gene completes it. The CDR3 covers 13 residues. From germline, CDR1 is MGHRA and CDR2 YSYEKL.

Comments on this clone: The CDR3 is cut off 3 residues early in the read; its end comes from the germline J gene. The gene calls are TRBV4-1 and TRBJ1-4; the D gene is possibly TRBD1 (5 bases). Trimming stripped 0 bases from V and 7 bases from J, with 15 bases between. This CDR3 comprises 16 residues. Per the germline V gene, CDR1 is MGHRA and CDR2 is YSYEKL. The sequenced part of the CDR3 DNA is TGCGCCAGCAGCCAAGACCGGGCAGGCGGGGGTGAAAAA. Translated: CASSQDRAGGGEK. The complete CDR3 reads CASSQDRAGGGEKLFF.

The CDR3 reads CASSYSLYDSPLHF. CDR3 DNA, as far as it was read: TGTGCCAGCAGTTACAGCTTATACGATTCACCC. The V call is TRBV11-3, the J call TRBJ1-6; D gene uncertain. The read halts 3 residues ahead of the CDR3 end, with the missing end drawn from the germline J gene. Deletions cut 6 bases from V and 8 bases from J, with 14 bases between. The germline V gene encodes CDR1 SGHNT and CDR2 YENEEA. The CDR3 is 14 amino acids.